A single sample gave rise to the 17 T cell receptor beta chains below, sequenced in a study of blood T cell repertoires in COVID-19. Here immunoSEQ multiplex PCR was the method, and the copy in TCRdb shows in-frame clones only, minus some. This sample has a few hundred thousand clones, with 80% to 90% found just once. Sample: PBMCs or T cells enriched from blood (not recorded which). The receptors were sampled from a woman in her forties or fifties who had recovered from COVID-19.

V gene TRBV19 combines with J gene TRBJ1-2; unclear D gene. CDR1 and CDR2 (germline): LNHDA, SQIVND (reference sequence). The CDR3 has 15 residues. The ends were cut back, 1 base at V and 0 bases at J, with 9 bases in the middle. CDR3 nucleotides: TGTGCCAGTAGTATAGGTGCAAACTCTAACTATGGCTACACCTTC. Encoded protein: CASSIGANSNYGYTF.

The rearrangement joins TRBV10-2 to TRBJ1-5; TRBD1 matches 7 bases. In germline, CDR1 is WSHSY, CDR2 SAAADI. The CDR3 has 13 amino acids. The trim removed 6 bases at V and 2 bases at J, leaving 1 base unmatched. CDR3 sequence: CASRGQGNQPQHF. CDR3 bases: TGCGCCAGCAGAGGACAGGGCAATCAGCCCCAGCATTTT.

DNA of the CDR3: TGTGCCAGCAGCTTAGGCCGACTAGTATCCTACAATGAGCAGTTCTTC. Protein sequence: CASSLGRLVSYNEQFF. The chain links TRBV7-8 to TRBJ2-1, with D tentatively TRBD2 (6 bases). The CDR3 extends over 16 amino acids. The ends were cut back, 1 base at V and 1 base at J, with 11 bases in the middle. The germline CDR1 and CDR2 sequences are SGHVS and FQNEAQ.

The chain has TRBV6-5 and TRBJ2-2; no firm D call. CDR1 and CDR2 (germline): MNHEY, SVGAGI. The CDR3 loop spans 13 amino acids. Trimming removed 6 bases from V and 6 bases from J, with 11 bases in between. This CDR3 reads CASRRARSGELFF. CDR3 in DNA: TGTGCCAGCAGAAGAGCCCGTTCCGGGGAGCTGTTTTTT.

The chain uses TRBV5-6 and TRBJ2-1, with 14 bases matching TRBD2. Per germline, CDR1 SGHDT and CDR2 YYEEEE. V shed 0 bases, J shed 8 bases, and the junction held 7 bases outside the gene matches. The CDR3 spans 17 residues. The CDR3 coding sequence is TGTGCCAGCAGCTTGGGACTAGCGGGAGGGCTGGTGGATGAGCAGTTCTTC. Protein product: CASSLGLAGGLVDEQFF.

The chain employs TRBV3-1 (or the pseudogene TRBV3-2) and TRBJ2-5; 7 nucleotides match TRBD2. CDR3 length: 14 residues. The V gene's germline CDR1 is LGHDT and CDR2 YNNKEL (reference sequence). The V gene end was trimmed by 2 bases and the J gene end by 5 bases; junction bases not matched to a gene: 5. The CDR3 sequence: CASSQRTRAETQYF. The CDR3 coding sequence is TGTGCCAGCAGCCAACGGACTAGGGCGGAGACCCAGTACTTC.

The rearrangement links TRBV7-9 to TRBJ1-2; possibly TRBD1 for D (5 bases). Looked up from germline, CDR1 is SEHNR and CDR2 is FQNEAQ (reference sequence). Trimming removed 5 bases from V and 8 bases from J, with 18 bases in between. This CDR3 has 14 residues. CDR3 residues: CASSPMGGFPGYTF. Here the CDR3 DNA reads TGTGCCAGCAGCCCGATGGGGGGGTTTCCCGGCTACACCTTC.

This sequence joins TRBV27 and TRBJ2-7, with 8 bases identical to TRBD1. Germline trimming cut 6 bases from V and 5 bases from J; bases unmatched to any gene: 12. CDR1 and CDR2 from the germline V gene are MNHEY and SMNVEV (reference sequence). The CDR3 runs to 15 residues. CDR3 sequence: CASSSGQGSFHEQYF. CDR3 nucleotides: TGTGCCAGCAGCTCTGGACAGGGAAGCTTCCACGAGCAGTACTTC.

This chain connects TRBV2 to TRBJ1-5, with a weak D call TRBD1 (5 bases). CDR3 length equals 13 residues. V gave up 2 bases and J gave up 6 bases, with 8 bases separating them. Germline CDR1 and CDR2: SNHLY and FYNNEI. The CDR3 nucleotides are TGTGCCAGCAGTGAAAATAGGGGTCAGCCCCAGCATTTT. It encodes CASSENRGQPQHF.

V gene TRBV29-1 combines with J gene TRBJ2-4; 11 nucleotides line up with TRBD2. Germline V gives CDR1 SQVTM, CDR2 ANQGSEA. V shed 7 bases and J 9 bases; nucleotides not matched to a gene: 14. The CDR3 is 15 residues long. CDR3 sequence (DNA): TGCAGCGCTCAGGGACTAGCGGTAGATCTTGTCATTCAGTACTTC. This translates into CSAQGLAVDLVIQYF.

This chain links TRBV30 with TRBJ1-5; 8 nucleotides agree with TRBD1. V dropped 7 bases and J dropped 0; count of bases not matched to a gene: 2. CDR3 length: 13 residues. Germline CDR1 reads GTSNPN; CDR2 reads SVGIG (reference sequence). CDR3 bases: TGTGCCTACGGACAGGGTAGCAATCAGCCCCAGCATTTT. Protein: CAYGQGSNQPQHF.

This clone was counted a few times. This chain links TRBV10-3 with TRBJ1-6; 7 positions agree with TRBD1. The ends lost 2 bases at V and 3 bases at J; junction bases unmatched: 1. The CDR3 loop spans 15 amino acids. Germline CDR1 is ENHRY and CDR2 is SYGVKD. CDR3 residues: CAISEDRVYNSPLHF. CDR3 nucleotides: TGTGCCATCAGTGAGGACAGGGTCTATAATTCACCCCTCCACTTT.

The chain combines TRBV5-6 with TRBJ2-1; 11 positions agree with TRBD2. J was trimmed by 9 bases and V by 0 bases; bases with no gene match: 8. The CDR3 is 16 residues long. CDR1 and CDR2 (germline): SGHDT, YYEEEE. DNA for the CDR3: TGTGCCAGCAGCTTGGTCGGTAGCGGGAGGGCCGGTGAGCAGTTCTTC. It yields the protein CASSLVGSGRAGEQFF.

The V gene is TRBV13, the J gene TRBJ2-5; D is possibly TRBD2 (5 bases). Germline values: CDR1 PRHDT, CDR2 FYEKMQ (reference sequence). Trimming removed 2 bases at V and 0 bases at J, with 10 bases between. The CDR3 has 15 residues. The DNA for the CDR3 is TGTGCCAGCAGCTTAAGGTCCGGGAACCAAGAGACCCAGTACTTC. Residues: CASSLRSGNQETQYF.

This clone has more than one count but fewer than ten. The rearrangement links TRBV6-1 to TRBJ2-7; 8 bases align to TRBD2. The junction had 4 bases not matched to a gene; V was cut back by 0 bases and J by 6 bases. CDR3 length: 14 amino acids. Germline V gene sequence: CDR1 MNHNS, CDR2 SASEGT. The CDR3 DNA reads TGTGCCAGCAGTGAAGCCGGGACTAGGGGCGAGCAGTACTTC. Amino acid sequence: CASSEAGTRGEQYF.

This rearrangement joins TRBV30 to TRBJ2-5; D might be TRBD1 (6 bases). Trimming cost V 4 bases and J 2 bases, with 14 bases left between them. There are 14 residues in the CDR3. The germline CDR1 and CDR2 sequences are GTSNPN and SVGIG (reference sequence). The CDR3 DNA reads as TGTGCCTGGATCCAACAGGGTTGGCAAGAGACCCAGTACTTC. Its translation is CAWIQQGWQETQYF. The whole variable domain, remainder taken from reference TRBV30 and TRBJ2-5, is SQTIHQWPATLVQPVGSPLSLECTVEGTSNPNLYWYRQAAGRGLQLLFYSVGIGQISSEVPQNLSASRPQDRQFILSSKKLLLSDSGFYLCAWIQQGWQETQYFGPGTRLLVL.

A note on this clone: Other DNA sequences in this specimen translate into the identical CDR3. This chain uses TRBV28 with TRBJ2-7; D may be TRBD2 (6 bases). The germline gives CDR1 MDHEN, CDR2 SYDVKM. This CDR3 is built from 14 residues. Trimming removed 4 bases from V and 2 bases from J, with 12 bases in between. CDR3 in DNA: TGTGCCAGCAGTTCCCCGGGGACTGCCTACGAGCAGTACTTC. Translated, it gives CASSSPGTAYEQYF.